The present entry profiles one T cell receptor (beta chain) with its context. As processed by the authors: Reference gene primer amplification in the assay estimated nucleated cell counts. Using immunoSEQ multiplex PCR, the repertoire was profiled, and TCRdb retains in-frame clones only, with some absent. V and J calls and clone size are copied from that table; D and trimming were computed from the DNA. The sample lists some 200,000 clones; roughly four fifths were seen once. Participants came from roughly 25 US areas, aged about 18 to 100 years. Self-reported history from a screening survey and questionnaire set each donor's cohort. The entry originates in a study of blood T cell repertoires in COVID-19. The CDR3 extends over 16 amino acids. Trimming stripped 4 bases from V and 1 base from J, with 16 bases between. CDR1 is LNHDA, CDR2 SQIVND, per germline (reference sequence).

This TCR was sampled from a man aged 35 to 55 who had recovered from COVID-19. The specimen sequenced was PBMCs or T cells enriched from blood (not recorded which). The chain has TRBV19 and TRBJ1-1; TRBD1 is a possible D gene (6 bases). CDR3 coding DNA: TGTGCCAGTAGTAAGCCGGGACACGTGGGGAACACTGAAGCTTTCTTT. Its translation is CASSKPGHVGNTEAFF.